The 29 T cell receptor beta chains below come from one sample, sequenced in a study of blood T cell repertoires in COVID-19. Here immunoSEQ multiplex PCR was the method, and the copy in TCRdb shows in-frame clones only, minus some. Altogether approximately 150,000 clones are present, roughly 80% being singletons, with the ten largest covering roughly 5.7%. The sequencing sample was made of PBMCs or T cells enriched from blood (not recorded which). The receptors come from a woman aged 35 to 49 with acute COVID-19.

The CDR3 region is CASSERAGNTIYF. CDR3 nucleotides: TGTGCCAGCAGTGAACGGGCTGGAAACACCATATATTTT. V gene TRBV6-1 combines with J gene TRBJ1-3; D gene uncertain. CDR1 and CDR2 (germline): MNHNS, SASEGT. CDR3 length equals 13 residues. The V end lost 2 bases, the J end lost 2 bases, and 4 bases lay between the germline ends.

The chain carries TRBV7-9 and TRBJ2-3, with no clear D. The germline V gene has CDR1 SEHNR and CDR2 FQNEAQ (reference sequence). CDR3 size: 14 residues. With 1 base removed from V and 2 bases from J, the gap between germline ends came to 7 bases. CDR3 loop: CASSLDTITDTQYF. Here the CDR3 DNA reads TGTGCCAGCAGCTTAGACACAATCACAGATACGCAGTATTTT.

The V call is TRBV2, the J call TRBJ2-3; TRBD1 aligns across 10 bases. The V and J ends lost 10 bases and 6 bases, in that order; junction bases with no gene match: 10. This CDR3 is built from 14 residues. Per the germline V gene, CDR1 is SNHLY and CDR2 is FYNNEI. CDR3 coding DNA: TGTGCCACCTCCAGGGACAGGGGTGGTGATACGCAGTATTTT. Translation: CATSRDRGGDTQYF.

This chain joins TRBV5-6 and TRBJ2-5, with TRBD2 identical over 9 bases. Germline CDR1 and CDR2: SGHDT and YYEEEE. Trimming cost V 3 bases and J 5 bases; bases outside gene matches: 8. The length of the CDR3 is 15 residues. CDR3 protein: CASSSHSGRGETQYF. CDR3 in DNA: TGTGCCAGCAGCTCACATAGCGGGAGAGGGGAGACCCAGTACTTC.

This clone was observed a few times. The V gene is TRBV7-8, the J gene TRBJ1-1, with D possibly being TRBD1 (5 bases). Trimming stripped 2 bases from V and 4 bases from J, with 8 bases between. The germline gives CDR1 SGHVS, CDR2 FQNEAQ. This CDR3 has 13 amino acids. In DNA form, the CDR3 reads TGTGCCAGCAGCTTAACGGGGGTCACTGAAGCTTTCTTT. This gives the protein CASSLTGVTEAFF.

The V gene is TRBV19, the J gene TRBJ1-1; TRBD1 matches at 8 bases. J lost 4 bases, V lost 5 bases, and 6 bases had no gene match. CDR3 size: 14 residues. CDR1 LNHDA and CDR2 SQIVND come from the germline V gene (reference sequence). DNA of the CDR3: TGTGCCAGTAGTGGGGCAGGGGGCATCACTGAAGCTTTCTTT. Translated: CASSGAGGITEAFF. The variable domain in full, completed from reference TRBV19 and TRBJ1-1, reads DGGITQSPKYLFRKEGQNVTLSCEQNLNHDAMYWYRQDPGQGLRLIYYSQIVNDFQKGDIAEGYSVSREKKESFPLTVTSAQKNPTAFYLCASSGAGGITEAFFGQGTRLTVV.

The V gene is TRBV6-5, the J gene TRBJ1-5, with 8 bases identical to TRBD1. The length of the CDR3 is 12 residues. Germline CDR1 is MNHEY and CDR2 is SVGAGI. Trimming removed 6 bases from V and 6 bases from J; junction bases left unmatched: 1. The CDR3 spells CASRTGAQPQHF. The CDR3 DNA reads TGTGCCAGCAGGACAGGGGCTCAGCCCCAGCATTTT.

This rearrangement joins TRBV3-1 (or the pseudogene TRBV3-2) to TRBJ2-1; TRBD2 aligns across 7 bases. CDR1 and CDR2 (germline): LGHDT, YNNKEL (reference sequence). The CDR3 totals 16 residues. V dropped 4 bases and J dropped 4; count of bases not matched to a gene: 10. CDR3 residues: CASSPIRGDGYNEQFF. CDR3 DNA: TGTGCCAGCAGCCCAATCCGGGGGGACGGTTACAATGAGCAGTTCTTC.

The V call is TRBV7-8, the J call TRBJ2-5, with D uncertain. V was shortened by 3 bases and J by 2 bases, with 4 bases between the two germline ends. Germline CDR1 reads SGHVS; CDR2 reads FQNEAQ. The CDR3 is 12 residues long. This chain's CDR3 is CASSFGQETQYF. CDR3 sequence (DNA): TGTGCCAGCAGCTTCGGTCAAGAGACCCAGTACTTC.

The V and J genes are TRBV5-6 and TRBJ2-1; 7 bases agree with TRBD2. The CDR3 runs to 16 residues. Germline-derived CDR1 and CDR2 are SGHDT and YYEEEE. Trimming removed 2 bases from V and 6 bases from J; junction bases left unmatched: 11. The CDR3 coding sequence is TGTGCCAGCAGCTTCAATAGCGGGTGGGGGGTCAATGAGCAGTTCTTC. The encoded protein is CASSFNSGWGVNEQFF.

This rearrangement joins TRBV11-3 to TRBJ2-7; 9 bases match TRBD2. The CDR3 is made up of 14 amino acids. Looked up from germline, CDR1 is SGHNT and CDR2 is YENEEA. With V trimmed by 8 bases and J by 2 bases, 7 bases remained unmatched. DNA of the CDR3: TGTGCCAGCGTTGGACTAGCGCAGACCTACGAGCAGTACTTC. Translating it yields CASVGLAQTYEQYF.

The gene calls are TRBV28 and TRBJ1-2; no firm D call. The CDR3 has 13 amino acids. Germline CDR1 MDHEN, CDR2 SYDVKM. Between the trimmed V and J ends, which lost 5 bases and 2 bases, there was a span of 9 bases. The DNA of the CDR3 is TGTGCCAGCAGTCCGCCACAGAACTATGGCTACACCTTC. Protein product: CASSPPQNYGYTF.

This chain uses TRBV6-4 with TRBJ2-1; TRBD2 agrees at 7 bases. Trimming removed 0 bases from V and 5 bases from J; junction bases left unmatched: 7. The CDR3 extends over 16 amino acids. Germline V CDR1 and CDR2: MRHNA, SNTAGT. The CDR3 coding sequence is TGTGCCAGCAGTGACTCGGGAGGCGGGGGTCACAATGAGCAGTTCTTC. Residues: CASSDSGGGGHNEQFF.

The chain uses TRBV5-1 and TRBJ1-5; a weak D match, TRBD1 (5 bases). The CDR3 totals 15 residues. Germline lookup yields CDR1 SGHRS and CDR2 YFSETQ. V was cut by 0 bases and J by 4 bases, with 11 bases left in between. CDR3 DNA sequence: TGCGCCAGCAGCTTGGCAGGGCAGTCTAATCAGCCCCAGCATTTT. Translated: CASSLAGQSNQPQHF.

As to this clone: This sample includes further DNA sequences coding for the same CDR3. This sequence joins TRBV7-9 and TRBJ1-6, with 8 bases lining up with TRBD1. The CDR3 extends over 14 amino acids. With 4 bases clipped from V and 10 bases from J, the junction kept 6 bases outside the gene matches. Germline CDR1 SEHNR, CDR2 FQNEAQ (reference sequence). DNA of the CDR3: TGTGCCAGCAGCTCCGACAGGGGAAGGTCACCCCTCCACTTT. Encoded protein: CASSSDRGRSPLHF.

V usage is TRBV10-2 and J usage is TRBJ1-1; 8 bases match TRBD1. The CDR3 covers 14 residues. From germline, CDR1 is WSHSY and CDR2 SAAADI. The ends lost 3 bases at V and 5 bases at J; junction bases unmatched: 5. CDR3 residues: CASSDPGGLTEAFF. The CDR3 nucleotides are TGCGCCAGCAGTGATCCAGGGGGCCTGACTGAAGCTTTCTTT.

J is TRBJ2-2 and V is TRBV5-4, with 8 bases that match TRBD2. Germline V gene sequence: CDR1 SGHNT, CDR2 YYREEE (reference sequence). With 4 bases clipped from V and 2 bases from J, the junction kept 13 bases outside the gene matches. The CDR3 sequence is 18 residues long. Here the CDR3 reads CASSPGGGGGINTGELFF. The CDR3 DNA sequence: TGTGCCAGCAGCCCCGGGGGGGGCGGCGGGATCAACACCGGGGAGCTGTTTTTT.

The CDR3 bases are TGTGCCAGCTCACCAGGGGAGAACTATGGCTACACCTTC. This codes for CASSPGENYGYTF. The chain carries TRBV18 and TRBJ1-2, with D uncertain. V lost 2 bases and J 2 bases, leaving 6 bases between the germline ends. The CDR3 totals 13 residues. Germline CDR1 KGHSH, CDR2 LQKENI.

The chain joins TRBV7-3 to TRBJ2-3; D possibly corresponds to TRBD1 (6 bases). This CDR3 is 15 amino acids long. V was pared by 2 bases and J by 2 bases, with 11 bases between. Germline values: CDR1 SGHTA, CDR2 FQGTGA. CDR3 DNA sequence: TGTGCCAGCAGCTTAGCAGGGGCCATCACAGATACGCAGTATTTT. Translating it yields CASSLAGAITDTQYF.

CDR3 amino acids: CASSLSGSGVYNEQFF. CDR3 bases: TGTGCCAGCAGCTTAAGTGGTAGCGGGGTGTACAATGAGCAGTTCTTC. The chain combines TRBV7-3 with TRBJ2-1; 8 bases match TRBD2. Germline values: CDR1 SGHTA, CDR2 FQGTGA. Germline trimming cut 1 base from V and 4 bases from J; bases unmatched to any gene: 6. CDR3 length: 16 residues.

The rearrangement uses TRBV27 and TRBJ1-6, with 7 bases fitting TRBD1. The CDR3 contains 14 residues. Trimming took 4 bases from V and 6 from J; bases not matched to a gene: 3. Germline CDR1 MNHEY, CDR2 SMNVEV (reference sequence). The CDR3 sequence: CASSSDRANSPLHF. DNA of the CDR3: TGTGCCAGCAGTTCCGACAGGGCTAATTCACCCCTCCACTTT.

The J gene is TRBJ2-7, the V gene TRBV9; TRBD1 aligns across 10 bases. Unmatched junction bases numbered 9, after V lost 5 bases and J lost 7 bases. CDR3 size: 14 residues. The germline V gene has CDR1 SGDLS and CDR2 YYNGEE. The chain's CDR3 is CASSRDRGWEEQYF. Written as DNA, the CDR3 is TGTGCCAGCAGTCGGGACAGGGGATGGGAAGAGCAGTACTTC. The full variable domain, its missing parts supplied by reference TRBV9 and TRBJ2-7, is DSGVTQTPKHLITATGQRVTLRCSPRSGDLSVYWYQQSLDQGLQFLIQYYNGEERAKGNILERFSAQQFPDLHSELNLSSLELGDSALYFCASSRDRGWEEQYFGPGTRLTVT.

The chain has TRBV6-6 and TRBJ1-6, with TRBD1 identical over 7 bases. The trim removed 6 bases at V and 13 bases at J, leaving 12 bases unmatched. The CDR3 spans 14 residues. Germline V CDR1 and CDR2: MNHNY, SVGAGI (reference sequence). DNA for the CDR3: TGTGCCAGCAGCTGGACAGGCCGTTTTGTGCCCCTCCACTTT. This sequence encodes CASSWTGRFVPLHF.

The V call is TRBV28, the J call TRBJ2-5, with 8 nucleotides matching TRBD1. Per the germline V gene, CDR1 is MDHEN and CDR2 is SYDVKM. The CDR3 is made up of 16 amino acids. J lost 3 bases, V lost 5 bases, and 11 bases had no gene match. CDR3 residues: CASSTNRGDQKETQYF. CDR3 in DNA: TGTGCCAGCAGTACTAACAGGGGGGATCAGAAAGAGACCCAGTACTTC.

This clone was seen a single time. V is TRBV18 and J is TRBJ1-2; tentative D call: TRBD1 (6 bases). Germline V gene lookup returns CDR1 KGHSH and CDR2 LQKENI. V dropped 3 bases and J dropped 3 bases, with 20 bases sitting between them. The CDR3 length is 17 residues. In nucleotides, the CDR3 is TGTGCCAGCTCACCCGAGGGAGGGGGTATCGTGGACTATGGCTACACCTTC. Protein sequence: CASSPEGGGIVDYGYTF.

This chain connects TRBV12-5 to TRBJ1-2, with 9 bases that match TRBD1. J gave up 3 bases and V 1 base, and 0 bases lay outside the gene matches. This CDR3 is built from 14 residues. Germline V CDR1 and CDR2: LGHNT, FRNRAP. CDR3 nucleotides: TGTGCTAGTGGTTTGGGACAGGGGGACTATGGCTACACCTTC. The encoded protein is CASGLGQGDYGYTF. The complete variable domain, with remaining parts taken from reference TRBV12-5 and TRBJ1-2, reads DARVTQTPRHKVTEMGQEVTMRCQPILGHNTVFWYRQTMMQGLELLAYFRNRAPLDDSGMPKDRFSAEMPDATLATLKIQPSEPRDSAVYFCASGLGQGDYGYTFGSGTRLTVV.

V and J are TRBV9 and TRBJ1-4; 7 bases are a match to TRBD1. The CDR3 has 15 residues. Germline V CDR1 and CDR2: SGDLS, YYNGEE. Unmatched junction bases numbered 5, after V lost 4 bases and J lost 2 bases. Here the CDR3 DNA reads TGTGCCAGCAGCATACAGGGGACGACTAATGAAAAACTGTTTTTT. This codes for CASSIQGTTNEKLFF.

This chain joins TRBV14 and TRBJ2-3; no reliable D call. V was pared by 4 bases and J by 1 base, with 6 bases between. CDR3 length equals 13 residues. The germline V gene encodes CDR1 SGHDN and CDR2 FVKESK. The CDR3 DNA reads TGTGCCAGCAGCCTTTCGGGCACAGATACGCAGTATTTT. Its protein is CASSLSGTDTQYF.

This clone has at least ten counts. This sequence joins TRBV6-4 and TRBJ2-1, with D possibly being TRBD2 (5 bases). Looked up from germline, CDR1 is MRHNA and CDR2 is SNTAGT. The V end was cut by 8 bases, the J end by 4 bases, with 12 bases between. This CDR3 is built from 13 residues. The CDR3 DNA reads as TGTGCCAGCGCACGGGATGGGTACAATGAGCAGTTCTTC. Protein sequence: CASARDGYNEQFF.